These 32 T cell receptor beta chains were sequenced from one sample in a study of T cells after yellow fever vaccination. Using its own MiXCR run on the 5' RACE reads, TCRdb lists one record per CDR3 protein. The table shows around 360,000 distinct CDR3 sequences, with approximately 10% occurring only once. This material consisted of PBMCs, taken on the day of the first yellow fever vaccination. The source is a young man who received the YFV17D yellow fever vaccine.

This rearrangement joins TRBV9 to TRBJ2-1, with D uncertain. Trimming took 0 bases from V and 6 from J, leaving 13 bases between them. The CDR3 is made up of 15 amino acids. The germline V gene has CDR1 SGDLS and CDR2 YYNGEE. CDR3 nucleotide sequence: TGTGCCAGCAGCGTAGGGCCTGGCGGCTTCAATGAGCAGTTCTTC. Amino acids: CASSVGPGGFNEQFF.

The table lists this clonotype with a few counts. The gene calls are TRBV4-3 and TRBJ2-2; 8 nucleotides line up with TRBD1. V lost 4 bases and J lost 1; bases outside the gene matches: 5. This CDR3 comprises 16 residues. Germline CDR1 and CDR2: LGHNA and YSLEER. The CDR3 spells CASSRIGTGNTGELFF. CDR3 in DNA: TGCGCCAGCAGCCGCATCGGGACAGGGAACACCGGGGAGCTGTTTTTT.

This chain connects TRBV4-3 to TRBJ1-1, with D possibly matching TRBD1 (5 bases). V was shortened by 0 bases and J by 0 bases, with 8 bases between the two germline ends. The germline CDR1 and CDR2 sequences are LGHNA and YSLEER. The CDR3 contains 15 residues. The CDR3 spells CASSQEGGMNTEAFF. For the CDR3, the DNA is TGCGCCAGCAGCCAAGAGGGGGGGATGAACACTGAAGCTTTCTTT.

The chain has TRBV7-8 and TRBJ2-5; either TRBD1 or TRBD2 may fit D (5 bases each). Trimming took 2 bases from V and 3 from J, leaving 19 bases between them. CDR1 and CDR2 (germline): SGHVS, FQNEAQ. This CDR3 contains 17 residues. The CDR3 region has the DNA TGTGCCAGCAGCTTACACATCTCCGGGACGGCGAAAGAGACCCAGTACTTC. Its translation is CASSLHISGTAKETQYF. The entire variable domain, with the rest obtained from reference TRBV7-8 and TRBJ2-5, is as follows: GAGVSQSPRYKVAKRGQDVALRCDPISGHVSLFWYQQALGQGPEFLTYFQNEAQLDKSGLPSDRFFAERPEGSVSTLKIQRTQQEDSAVYLCASSLHISGTAKETQYFGPGTRLLVL.

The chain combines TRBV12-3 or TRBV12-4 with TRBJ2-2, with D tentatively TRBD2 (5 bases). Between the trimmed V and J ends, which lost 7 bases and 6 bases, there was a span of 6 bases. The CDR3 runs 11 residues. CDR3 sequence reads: CASKRAGELFF. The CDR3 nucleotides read TGTGCCAGCAAGAGGGCCGGGGAGCTGTTTTTT.

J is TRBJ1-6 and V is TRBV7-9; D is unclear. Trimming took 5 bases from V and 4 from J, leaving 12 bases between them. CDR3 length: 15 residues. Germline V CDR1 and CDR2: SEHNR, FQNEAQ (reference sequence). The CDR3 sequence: CASSGLDEYNSPLHF. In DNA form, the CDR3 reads TGTGCCAGCAGCGGTTTGGATGAGTATAATTCACCCCTCCACTTT.

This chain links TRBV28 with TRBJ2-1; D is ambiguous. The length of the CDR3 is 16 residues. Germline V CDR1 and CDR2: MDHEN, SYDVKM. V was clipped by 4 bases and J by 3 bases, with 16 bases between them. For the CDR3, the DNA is TGTGCCAGCAGTTCCCTGGAACCCGGTGGCTACAATGAGCAGTTCTTC. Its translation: CASSSLEPGGYNEQFF.

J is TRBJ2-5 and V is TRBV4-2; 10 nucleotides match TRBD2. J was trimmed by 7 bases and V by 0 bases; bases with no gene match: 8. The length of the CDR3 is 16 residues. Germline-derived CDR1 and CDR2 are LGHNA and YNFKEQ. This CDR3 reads CASSQDSLAGAATQYF. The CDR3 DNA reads TGTGCCAGCAGCCAAGATAGTCTAGCGGGGGCAGCGACCCAGTACTTC.

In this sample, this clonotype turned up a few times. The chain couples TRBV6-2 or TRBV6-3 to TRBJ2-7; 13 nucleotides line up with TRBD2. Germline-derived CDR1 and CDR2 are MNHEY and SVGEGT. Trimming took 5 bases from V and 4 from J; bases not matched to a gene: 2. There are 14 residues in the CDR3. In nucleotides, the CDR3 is TGTGCCAGCAGTGCGACTAGCGGGGGGTACGAGCAGTACGTC. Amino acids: CASSATSGGYEQYV.

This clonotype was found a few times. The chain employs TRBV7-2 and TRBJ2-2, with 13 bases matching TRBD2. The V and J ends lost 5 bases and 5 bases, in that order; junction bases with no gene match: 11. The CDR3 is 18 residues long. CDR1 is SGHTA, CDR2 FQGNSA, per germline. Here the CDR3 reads CASSPLSTSGGATGELFF. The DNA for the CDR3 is TGTGCCAGCAGCCCCCTATCTACTAGCGGGGGGGCTACCGGGGAGCTGTTTTTT.

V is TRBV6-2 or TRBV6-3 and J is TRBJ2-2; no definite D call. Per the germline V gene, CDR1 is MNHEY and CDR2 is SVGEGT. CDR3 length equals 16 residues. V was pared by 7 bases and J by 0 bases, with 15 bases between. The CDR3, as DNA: TGTGCCAGCACCGAACTGACGGAAGCGAACACCGGGGAGCTGTTTTTT. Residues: CASTELTEANTGELFF.

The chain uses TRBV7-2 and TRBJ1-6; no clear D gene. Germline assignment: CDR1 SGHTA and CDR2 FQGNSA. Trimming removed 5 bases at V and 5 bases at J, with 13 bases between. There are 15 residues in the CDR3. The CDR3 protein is CASSPWAGDNSPLHF. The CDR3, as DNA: TGTGCCAGCAGCCCCTGGGCAGGAGATAATTCACCCCTCCACTTT.

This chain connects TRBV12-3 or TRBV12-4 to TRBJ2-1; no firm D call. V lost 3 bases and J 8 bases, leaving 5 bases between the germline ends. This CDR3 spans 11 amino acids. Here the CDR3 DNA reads TGTGCCAGCAGTTTCGTCCATGAGCAGTTCTTC. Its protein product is CASSFVHEQFF.

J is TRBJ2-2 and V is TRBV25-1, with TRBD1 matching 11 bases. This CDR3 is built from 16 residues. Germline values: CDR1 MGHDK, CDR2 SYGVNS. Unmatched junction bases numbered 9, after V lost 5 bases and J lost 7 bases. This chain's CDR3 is CASSKTLGQGDGELFF. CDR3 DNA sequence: TGTGCCAGCAGTAAGACGTTGGGACAGGGGGACGGGGAGCTGTTTTTT.

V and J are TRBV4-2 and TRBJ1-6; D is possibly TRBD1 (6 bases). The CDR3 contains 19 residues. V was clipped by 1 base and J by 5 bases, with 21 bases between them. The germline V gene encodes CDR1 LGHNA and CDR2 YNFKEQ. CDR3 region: CASSQALQGASFDNSPLHF. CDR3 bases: TGTGCCAGCAGCCAAGCATTACAGGGTGCTTCGTTCGATAATTCACCCCTCCACTTT.

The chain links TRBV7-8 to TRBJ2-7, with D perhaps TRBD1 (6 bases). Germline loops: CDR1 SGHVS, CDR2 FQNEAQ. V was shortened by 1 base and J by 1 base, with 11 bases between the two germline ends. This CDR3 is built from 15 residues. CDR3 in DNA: TGTGCCAGCAGCTTAGTACAGGGTCCGTCCTACGAGCAGTACGTC. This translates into CASSLVQGPSYEQYV.

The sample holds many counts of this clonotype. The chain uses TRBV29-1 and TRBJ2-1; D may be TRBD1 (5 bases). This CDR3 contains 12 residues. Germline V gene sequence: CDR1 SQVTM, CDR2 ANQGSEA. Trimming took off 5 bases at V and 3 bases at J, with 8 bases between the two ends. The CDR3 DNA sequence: TGCAGCGTTCGCAGGGACTACAATGAGCAGTTCTTC. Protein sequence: CSVRRDYNEQFF.

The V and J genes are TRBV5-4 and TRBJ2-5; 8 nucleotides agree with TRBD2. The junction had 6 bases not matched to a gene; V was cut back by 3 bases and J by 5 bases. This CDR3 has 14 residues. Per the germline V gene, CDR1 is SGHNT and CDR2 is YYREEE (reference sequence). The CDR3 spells CASSSTSDGETQYF. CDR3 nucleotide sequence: TGTGCCAGCAGCTCGACTAGCGATGGCGAGACCCAGTACTTC.

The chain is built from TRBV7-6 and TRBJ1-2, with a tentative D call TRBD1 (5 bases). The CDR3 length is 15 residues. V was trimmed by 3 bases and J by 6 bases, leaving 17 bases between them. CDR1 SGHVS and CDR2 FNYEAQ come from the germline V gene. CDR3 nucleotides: TGTGCCAGCAGCTTGGGGTTGGCAGGGTCGGATGGCTACACCTTC. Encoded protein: CASSLGLAGSDGYTF. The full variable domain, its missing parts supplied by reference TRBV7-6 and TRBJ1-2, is GAGVSQSPRYKVTKRGQDVALRCDPISGHVSLYWYRQALGQGPEFLTYFNYEAQQDKSGLPNDRFSAERPEGSISTLTIQRTEQRDSAMYRCASSLGLAGSDGYTFGSGTRLTVV.

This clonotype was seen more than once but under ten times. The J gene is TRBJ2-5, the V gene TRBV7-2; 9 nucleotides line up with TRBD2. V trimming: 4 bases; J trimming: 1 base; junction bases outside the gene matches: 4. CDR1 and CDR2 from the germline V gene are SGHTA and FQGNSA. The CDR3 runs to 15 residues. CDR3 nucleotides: TGTGCCAGCAGCTCTCGAGCGGGGGGCCAAGAGACCCAGTACTTC. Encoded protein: CASSSRAGGQETQYF.

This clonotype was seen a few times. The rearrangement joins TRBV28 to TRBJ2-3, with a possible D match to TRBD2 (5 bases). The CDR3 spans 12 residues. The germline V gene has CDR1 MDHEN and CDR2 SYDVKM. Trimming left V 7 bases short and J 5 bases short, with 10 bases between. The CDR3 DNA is TGTGCCAGCAAAGCGGCCGGAGATACGCAGTATTTT. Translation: CASKAAGDTQYF.

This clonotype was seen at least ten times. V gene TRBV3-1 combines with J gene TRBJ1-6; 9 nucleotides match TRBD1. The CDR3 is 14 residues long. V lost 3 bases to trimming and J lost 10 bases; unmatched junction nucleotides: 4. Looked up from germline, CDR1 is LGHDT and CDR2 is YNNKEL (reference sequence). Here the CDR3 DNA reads TGTGCCAGCAGCCACGGGACAGGGCGCTCACCCCTCCACTTT. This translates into CASSHGTGRSPLHF.

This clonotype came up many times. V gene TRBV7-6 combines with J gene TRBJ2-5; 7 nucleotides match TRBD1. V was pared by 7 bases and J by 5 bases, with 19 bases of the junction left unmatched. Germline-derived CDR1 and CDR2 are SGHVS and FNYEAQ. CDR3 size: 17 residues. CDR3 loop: CASNHIRDRGYRETQYF. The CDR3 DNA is TGTGCCAGCAACCACATCCGGGACAGAGGATACAGGGAGACCCAGTACTTC.

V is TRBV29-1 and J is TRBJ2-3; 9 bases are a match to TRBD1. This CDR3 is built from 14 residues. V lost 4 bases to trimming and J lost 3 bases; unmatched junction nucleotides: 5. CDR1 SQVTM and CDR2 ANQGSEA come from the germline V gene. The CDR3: CSVAGTGRTDTQYF. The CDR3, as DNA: TGCAGCGTTGCCGGGACAGGGAGAACAGATACGCAGTATTTT.

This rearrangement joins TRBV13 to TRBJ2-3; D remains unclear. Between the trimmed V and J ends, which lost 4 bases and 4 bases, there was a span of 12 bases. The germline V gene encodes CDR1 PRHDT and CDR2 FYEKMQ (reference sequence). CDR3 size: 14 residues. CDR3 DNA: TGTGCCAGCAGCTCGGACGCGCTCCCAGATACGCAGTATTTT. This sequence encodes CASSSDALPDTQYF.

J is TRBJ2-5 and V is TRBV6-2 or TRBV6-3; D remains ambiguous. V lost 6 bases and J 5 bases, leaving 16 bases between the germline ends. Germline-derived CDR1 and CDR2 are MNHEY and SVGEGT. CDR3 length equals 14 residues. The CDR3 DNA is TGTGCCAGCAGCAACCGACTGGAGTCGGAGACCCAGTACTTC. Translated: CASSNRLESETQYF.

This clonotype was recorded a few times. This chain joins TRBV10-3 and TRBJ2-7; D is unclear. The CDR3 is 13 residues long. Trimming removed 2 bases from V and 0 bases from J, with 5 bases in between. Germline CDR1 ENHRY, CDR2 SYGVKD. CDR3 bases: TGTGCCATCAGTGAGGGCGGCTCCTACGAGCAGTACGTC. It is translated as CAISEGGSYEQYV.

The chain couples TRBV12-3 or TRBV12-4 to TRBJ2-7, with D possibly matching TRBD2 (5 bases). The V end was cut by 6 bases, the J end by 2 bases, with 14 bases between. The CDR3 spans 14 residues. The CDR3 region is CASSPGLGTYEQYV. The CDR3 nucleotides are TGTGCCAGCAGCCCCGGACTGGGGACCTACGAGCAGTACGTC.

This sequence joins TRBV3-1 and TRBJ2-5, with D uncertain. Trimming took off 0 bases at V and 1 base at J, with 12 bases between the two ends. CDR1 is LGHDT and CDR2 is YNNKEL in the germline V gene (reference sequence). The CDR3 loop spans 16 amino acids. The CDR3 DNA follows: TGTGCCAGCAGCCAAGATCACGTCACAGTCCAAGAGACCCAGTACTTC. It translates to CASSQDHVTVQETQYF.

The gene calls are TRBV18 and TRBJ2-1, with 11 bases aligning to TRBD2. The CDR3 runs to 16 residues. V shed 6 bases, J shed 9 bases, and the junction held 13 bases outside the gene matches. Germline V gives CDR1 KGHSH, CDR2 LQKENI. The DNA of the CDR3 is TGTGCCAGCTCCCGGGACCCTAGCGGGGGGATTAGTGAGCAGTTCTTC. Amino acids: CASSRDPSGGISEQFF.

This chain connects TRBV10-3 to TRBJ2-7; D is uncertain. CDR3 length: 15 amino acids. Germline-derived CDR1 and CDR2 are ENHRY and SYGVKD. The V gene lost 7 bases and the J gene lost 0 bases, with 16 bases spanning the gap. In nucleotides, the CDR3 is TGTGCCATCACCCCCAACGACGGAGACTCCTACGAGCAGTACTTC. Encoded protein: CAITPNDGDSYEQYF.

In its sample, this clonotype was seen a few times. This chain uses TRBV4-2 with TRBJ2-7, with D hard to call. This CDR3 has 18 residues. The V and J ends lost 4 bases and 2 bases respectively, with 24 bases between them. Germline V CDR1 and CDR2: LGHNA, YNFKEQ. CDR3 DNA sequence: TGTGCCAGCAGCCCCATCCTTACAGTTTCCTTAGGACCCTACGAGCAGTACGTC. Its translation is CASSPILTVSLGPYEQYV.